Each of the 14 T cell receptor beta chains below was sequenced from the same sample in a study of preoperative IRX-2 immunotherapy in early breast cancer. Treatment defined: preoperative locoregional IRX-2 cytokine immunotherapy. Here immunoSEQ multiplex PCR was the method, and the copy in TCRdb shows in-frame clones only, minus some. The sample carries 35,000 to 50,000 clones, roughly 95% recorded once. The material sequenced was tumor tissue, taken after IRX-2 immunotherapy. These TCRs come from a human donor with breast cancer.

The rearrangement links TRBV4-1 to TRBJ2-1; D is ambiguous. There are 15 residues in the CDR3. The germline gives CDR1 MGHRA, CDR2 YSYEKL. The V and J ends lost 0 bases and 5 bases respectively, with 11 bases between them. The CDR3 bases are TGCGCCAGCAGCCAAGATCGGTCTTTTAACAATGAGCAGTTCTTC. It yields the protein CASSQDRSFNNEQFF.

This chain uses TRBV15 with TRBJ2-6; D might be TRBD1 (6 bases). Germline V gene sequence: CDR1 LNHNV, CDR2 YYDKDF (reference sequence). The length of the CDR3 is 16 residues. Trimming stripped 4 bases from V and 2 bases from J, with 12 bases between. In DNA, the CDR3 is TGTGCCACCAGCAAGACAGGTTCCACTGGGGCCAACGTCCTGACTTTC. It specifies CATSKTGSTGANVLTF.

The genes are TRBV2 and TRBJ1-4; D is uncertain. Looked up from germline, CDR1 is SNHLY and CDR2 is FYNNEI. V was shortened by 6 bases and J by 8 bases, with 10 bases between the two germline ends. There are 12 residues in the CDR3. CDR3 in amino acids: CASRVTGEKLFF. CDR3 nucleotides: TGTGCCAGCAGGGTAACGGGGGAAAAACTGTTTTTT. Using reference TRBV2 and TRBJ1-4 for the parts outside the CDR3, the full variable domain is EPEVTQTPSHQVTQMGQEVILRCVPISNHLYFYWYRQILGQKVEFLVSFYNNEISEKSEIFDDQFSVERPDGSNFTLKIRSTKLEDSAMYFCASRVTGEKLFFGSGTQLSVL.

Only one count was recorded for this clone. This chain joins TRBV6-1 and TRBJ2-1; D is ambiguous. Germline V gene data show CDR1 as MNHNS and CDR2 as SASEGT. Trimming cost V 3 bases and J 7 bases, with 7 bases left between them. The CDR3 consists of 12 residues. CDR3 amino acids: CASSDRYNEQFF. The CDR3 DNA sequence: TGTGCCAGCAGTGACAGGTATAATGAGCAGTTCTTC.

The rearrangement links TRBV18 to TRBJ2-7, with no clear D. Germline-derived CDR1 and CDR2 are KGHSH and LQKENI. The CDR3 contains 14 residues. V lost 1 base and J 2 bases, leaving 9 bases between the germline ends. The CDR3 coding sequence is TGTGCCAGCTCACCACTTGAAAGAACCTACGAGCAGTACTTC. This codes for CASSPLERTYEQYF.

This clone showed up just a few times. This chain joins TRBV5-1 and TRBJ1-3; D call uncertain. With 0 bases removed from V and 4 bases from J, the gap between germline ends came to 5 bases. Germline CDR1 reads SGHRS; CDR2 reads YFSETQ. The CDR3 consists of 13 residues. CDR3 sequence reads: CASSLARGNTIYF. For the CDR3, the DNA is TGCGCCAGCAGCTTGGCCAGGGGAAACACCATATATTTT. The whole variable domain, filled in from reference TRBV5-1 and TRBJ1-3, reads KAGVTQTPRYLIKTRGQQVTLSCSPISGHRSVSWYQQTPGQGLQFLFEYFSETQRNKGNFPGRFSGRQFSNSRSEMNVSTLELGDSALYLCASSLARGNTIYFGEGSWLTVV.

This clone has more than one count but fewer than ten. The rearrangement joins TRBV30 to TRBJ1-5; D ambiguous. CDR3 size: 13 residues. Per germline, CDR1 GTSNPN and CDR2 SVGIG (reference sequence). V was clipped by 0 bases and J by 8 bases, with 11 bases between them. CDR3 sequence reads: CAWSVGSYEPQHF. The CDR3 DNA is TGTGCCTGGAGTGTTGGGTCCTACGAGCCCCAGCATTTT.

The chain has TRBV4-2 and TRBJ2-7; 8 bases align to TRBD2. The CDR3 loop spans 15 amino acids. The germline CDR1 and CDR2 sequences are LGHNA and YNFKEQ. The V and J ends lost 2 bases and 4 bases, in that order; junction bases with no gene match: 7. For the CDR3, the DNA is TGTGCCAGCAGCCAACAGGCGGGAGGAAATTACGAGCAGTACTTC. Its protein product is CASSQQAGGNYEQYF.

The CDR3 loop is CASRDAAAVVKSWRKLFF. For the CDR3, the DNA is TGTGCCAGCAGAGACGCCGCGGCAGTGGTGAAGAGTTGGAGAAAACTGTTTTTT. The genes are TRBV28 and TRBJ1-4; D ambiguous. The V and J ends lost 6 bases and 10 bases respectively, with 30 bases between them. This CDR3 comprises 18 residues. Germline CDR1 reads MDHEN; CDR2 reads SYDVKM.

As DNA, the CDR3 is TGTGCCAGCAGCCCGGAGGAAGGAACTAATGAAAAACTGTTTTTT. It codes for CASSPEEGTNEKLFF. The V gene is TRBV7-2, the J gene TRBJ1-4; D ambiguous. The V end was cut by 5 bases, the J end by 1 base, with 11 bases between. The CDR3 spans 15 residues. Per the germline V gene, CDR1 is SGHTA and CDR2 is FQGNSA.

The genes are TRBV5-1 and TRBJ1-5; no reliable D call. The CDR3 is 15 amino acids. CDR1 is SGHRS, CDR2 YFSETQ, per germline. V was clipped by 2 bases and J by 5 bases, with 14 bases between them. Here the CDR3 DNA reads TGCGCCAGCAGCTTTCTGGGAAGGGCGGATCAGCCCCAGCATTTT. Residues: CASSFLGRADQPQHF. Using reference TRBV5-1 and TRBJ1-5 for the parts outside the CDR3, the full variable domain is KAGVTQTPRYLIKTRGQQVTLSCSPISGHRSVSWYQQTPGQGLQFLFEYFSETQRNKGNFPGRFSGRQFSNSRSEMNVSTLELGDSALYLCASSFLGRADQPQHFGDGTRLSIL.

The chain has TRBV7-9 and TRBJ2-7; D not certain. V lost 6 bases and J lost 5, with 11 bases in between. This CDR3 is built from 12 residues. Germline assignment: CDR1 SEHNR and CDR2 FQNEAQ (reference sequence). The CDR3 nucleotides are TGTGCCAGCAGTCACCTCGAGAACGAGCAGTACTTC. Encoded protein: CASSHLENEQYF.

J is TRBJ2-5 and V is TRBV5-1, with a tentative D call TRBD2 (6 bases). The CDR3 length is 16 residues. The germline gives CDR1 SGHRS, CDR2 YFSETQ. The germline V and J ends were trimmed by 1 base and 5 bases, with 18 bases remaining between them. CDR3 nucleotide sequence: TGCGCCAGCAGCTTGCGGAGTGGCGGGGCAGAGGAGACCCAGTACTTC. Its translation is CASSLRSGGAEETQYF.

The rearrangement links TRBV6-1 to TRBJ2-7, with D uncertain. The CDR3 runs to 12 residues. Trimming cost V 9 bases and J 6 bases, with 15 bases left between them. Germline assignment: CDR1 MNHNS and CDR2 SASEGT. The CDR3 here is CASSRLVFEQYF. CDR3 bases: TGTGCCAGTTCACGCCTAGTATTCGAGCAGTACTTC.